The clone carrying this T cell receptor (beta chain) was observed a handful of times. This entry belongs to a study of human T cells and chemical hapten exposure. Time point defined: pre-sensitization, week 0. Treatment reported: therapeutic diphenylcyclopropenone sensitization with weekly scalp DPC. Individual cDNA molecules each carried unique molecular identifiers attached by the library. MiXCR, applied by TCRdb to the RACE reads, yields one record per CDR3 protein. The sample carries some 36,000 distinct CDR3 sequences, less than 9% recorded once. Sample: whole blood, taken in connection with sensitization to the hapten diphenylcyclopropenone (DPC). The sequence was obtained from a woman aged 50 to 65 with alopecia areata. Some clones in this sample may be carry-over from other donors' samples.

The CDR3 DNA follows: TGTGCCAGTAGTACCGGCGGATTGTACCAAGAGACCCAGTACTTC. It translates to CASSTGGLYQETQYF. The chain combines TRBV19 with TRBJ2-5; D remains unclear. V was shortened by 4 bases and J by 0 bases, with 12 bases between the two germline ends. The germline V gene encodes CDR1 LNHDA and CDR2 SQIVND (reference sequence). The CDR3 has 15 amino acids.